This TCR beta chain was identified during a study of T-cell memory formation after mild COVID-19. Findings of the study overall: Shrinking CD4+ clones were chiefly CM and EM; CD8+ ones were chiefly EMRA.

The CDR3 has 16 residues. The V and J ends lost 5 bases and 1 base, in that order; junction bases with no gene match: 9. Germline V CDR1 and CDR2: MNHEY, SVGEGT. As regards this clonotype: Its target is not known.

TCRdb called the 5' RACE reads again in MiXCR, with one record for every CDR3 protein. The sample gives a few hundred thousand distinct CDR3 sequences, 27% of which show up once; 9.5% to 12% is in the top ten. Input material: PBMCs or a T cell subset sorted from them (not recorded which). The TCR was taken from an adult woman who had mild COVID-19 (a few samples of this study predate the infection). Cell type and time point are not known. This chain uses TRBV6-2 or TRBV6-3 with TRBJ1-1; 8 positions agree with TRBD1. For the CDR3, the DNA is TGTGCCAGCAGTACCCCGACAGGGGAATGGAACACTGAAGCTTTCTTT. Protein: CASSTPTGEWNTEAFF.